One T cell receptor (beta chain) is described in this entry. Its matching antigen is unknown. This record comes from a study of PD-1 blockade in classical Hodgkin lymphoma. Relapse was seen in all patients after autologous stem cell transplantation, and brentuximab vedotin exposure was variable. Regarding the study as a whole: For complete responders, baseline diversity was comparable to that of newly diagnosed patients. At C4D1, TCR diversity had climbed significantly for CD4+ cells, though not for CD8+ cells. What drove the repertoire differences, possibly disease activity or prior therapy, has not been defined. Those starting nivolumab under 1 year post-ASCT were excluded.

Profiling relied on immunoSEQ multiplex PCR, and the TCRdb table lists in-frame clones only, not all of them. The sample holds around 70,000 clones, 71% seen once. V was clipped by 5 bases and J by 0 bases, with 8 bases between them. CDR3 length: 13 residues. Germline V gives CDR1 SGHTA, CDR2 FQGTGA. The chain carries TRBV7-3 and TRBJ2-7; D is possibly TRBD1 (6 bases). This sample comprised peripheral blood mononuclear cells (PBMCs), obtained before the second cycle of nivolumab. This sequence originates from a human donor with classical Hodgkin lymphoma. The CDR3 sequence is CASSPDSSYEQYF. The CDR3 DNA is TGTGCCAGCAGCCCGGACAGCTCCTACGAGCAGTACTTC.